This T cell receptor (beta chain) was sequenced for a study of shared clonotypes between healthy human individuals. Study outcomes and limitations: At large depth, rarefaction still showed sorted-subset sequencing to be incomplete. Clonotype sharing among donors likely depends on sequencing depth.

The CDR3 extends over 12 amino acids. Trimming removed 5 bases from V and 4 bases from J, with 9 bases in between. Germline CDR1 is MNHEY and CDR2 is SVGAGI. As for this clone: What it recognizes is unknown. The same CDR3 can be traced to other DNA sequences in this sample.

Selected positively for CCR7 and CD45RO-negative, naive CD8 cells excluded terminally differentiated effector memory CD45RA+ cells. TCRdb's table, derived via immunoSEQ multiplex PCR, lists solely in-frame clones and lacks some. The table shows more than 2 million clones, with 93% occurring only once. The sequencing sample was made of naive CD8+ T cells from PBMCs. This chain joins TRBV6-5 and TRBJ2-7, with unresolved D. This clonotype was obtained from a young man in good health. Some clones in this sample may be carry-over from other donors' samples. The chain's CDR3 is CASSPTGYEQYF. Written as DNA, the CDR3 is TGTGCCAGCAGTCCGACCGGTTACGAGCAGTACTTC.